This passage covers 26 T cell receptor beta chains from one sample sequenced in a study of T cell repertoires in cytomegalovirus infection. MiXCR was run by TCRdb on the reads, yielding one entry per CDR3 protein. Of 700,000 to 950,000 distinct CDR3 sequences listed, less than 35% are singletons. Antigens of these TCRs are unknown. Sequenced material: cultured CD8+ T cells from PBMCs, taken from culture after CMV antigen stimulation. These receptors all come from a human donor in good health (CMV status not recorded). Some clones in this sample may be carry-over from other donors' samples.

This clonotype was seen many times. The rearrangement uses TRBV6-1 and TRBJ1-5; TRBD1 aligns across 7 bases. After removal of 4 bases from V and 0 bases from J, the junction contained 6 bases not matched to a gene. The V gene's germline CDR1 is MNHNS and CDR2 SASEGT. The CDR3 is made up of 16 amino acids. The CDR3 DNA reads TGTGCCAGCAGTGCCTGGACAGGTTTTAGCAATCAGCCCCAGCATTTT. Its translation: CASSAWTGFSNQPQHF.

This clonotype was seen a handful of times. The chain couples TRBV4-1 to TRBJ2-5, with 13 nucleotides matching TRBD2. The V segment lost 3 bases and the J segment 5 bases; nucleotides outside the gene matches: 15. This CDR3 is built from 19 residues. Germline loops: CDR1 MGHRA, CDR2 YSYEKL. CDR3 nucleotides: TGCGCCAGCAGCCACCCCGGGACTAGCGGGGACTCCCCGGCCGAGACCCAGTACTTC. The encoded protein is CASSHPGTSGDSPAETQYF.

This clonotype has only a few counts. The chain is built from TRBV7-4 and TRBJ1-2; D call uncertain. Germline CDR1 SGHVT, CDR2 SQSDAQ. This CDR3 is 13 amino acids long. The germline V and J ends were trimmed by 5 bases and 6 bases, with 13 bases remaining between them. This CDR3 reads CASSPGLRHGYTF. The CDR3 coding sequence is TGTGCCAGCAGCCCCGGATTAAGGCATGGCTACACCTTC. The entire variable domain, with the rest obtained from reference TRBV7-4 and TRBJ1-2, is as follows: GAGVSQSPRYKVAKRGRDVALRCDSISGHVTLYWYRQTLGQGSEVLTYSQSDAQRDKSGRPSGRFSAERPERSVSTLKIQRTEQGDSAVYLCASSPGLRHGYTFGSGTRLTVV.

This chain uses TRBV25-1 with TRBJ1-4; TRBD1 might be the D (6 bases). The CDR3 runs to 13 residues. Germline V gene data show CDR1 as MGHDK and CDR2 as SYGVNS. Trimming removed 7 bases at V and 5 bases at J, with 11 bases between. The CDR3 DNA is TGTGCCAGCAATACAGGGTTAAATGAAAAACTGTTTTTT. Translation: CASNTGLNEKLFF.

The chain joins TRBV6-6 to TRBJ1-2; 7 nucleotides match TRBD1. CDR1 MNHNY and CDR2 SVGAGI come from the germline V gene (reference sequence). The CDR3 loop spans 15 amino acids. Trimming took 7 bases from V and 1 from J; bases not matched to a gene: 9. CDR3 sequence (DNA): TGTGCCAGCACGGGCAGGGGGTTTCTTAACTATGGCTACACCTTC. Protein: CASTGRGFLNYGYTF.

The CDR3 DNA is TGCGCCAGCACGGAGCAGGCCCGCACAGATACGCAGTATTTT. Protein: CASTEQARTDTQYF. The V call is TRBV10-2, the J call TRBJ2-3; no firm D call. This CDR3 spans 14 amino acids. Trimming removed 7 bases from V and 1 base from J, with 12 bases in between. Germline CDR1 WSHSY, CDR2 SAAADI.

This sequence joins TRBV4-1 and TRBJ2-6; 7 positions match TRBD1. The CDR3 totals 17 residues. CDR1 and CDR2 (germline): MGHRA, YSYEKL. Trimming removed 1 base from V and 4 bases from J; junction bases left unmatched: 7. In nucleotides, the CDR3 is TGCGCCAGCAGCCAAGTTCCTACAGGGGCCGGGGCCAACGTCCTGACTTTC. This translates into CASSQVPTGAGANVLTF.

This clonotype was observed a handful of times. The chain is built from TRBV11-2 and TRBJ2-7; the D gene is possibly TRBD2 (5 bases). V lost 6 bases and J 6 bases, leaving 15 bases between the germline ends. Germline CDR1 SGHAT, CDR2 FQNNGV. CDR3 size: 13 residues. The CDR3 loop is CASSPRAGGEQYV. The CDR3 nucleotides are TGTGCCAGCAGTCCTCGGGCCGGAGGCGAGCAGTACGTC.

This clonotype was found a few times. This chain connects TRBV7-6 to TRBJ2-3; the D gene is possibly TRBD2 (6 bases). The length of the CDR3 is 11 residues. CDR1 SGHVS and CDR2 FNYEAQ come from the germline V gene. Trimming pared 7 bases from V and 10 bases from J, leaving 12 bases between. DNA of the CDR3: TGTGCCAGCATCTGGGGGGATGCGCAGTATTTT. The encoded protein is CASIWGDAQYF.

This clonotype occurred a few times. This chain joins TRBV28 and TRBJ2-2; no clear D gene. The germline CDR1 and CDR2 sequences are MDHEN and SYDVKM. V shed 3 bases and J shed 4 bases, with 9 bases lying between them. The CDR3 is 14 amino acids. The CDR3 loop reads CASSFKDRTGELFF. The CDR3 DNA sequence: TGTGCCAGCAGTTTTAAAGATCGCACCGGGGAGCTGTTTTTT.

The chain has TRBV6-5 and TRBJ2-3; D could derive from TRBD1 or TRBD2 (5 bases each). The CDR3 contains 16 residues. Germline loops: CDR1 MNHEY, CDR2 SVGAGI. The germline V and J ends were trimmed by 0 bases and 4 bases, with 14 bases remaining between them. The CDR3 DNA reads TGTGCCAGCAGTTACTCGTTCCCCGGGGCCGCAGATACGCAGTATTTT. Protein sequence: CASSYSFPGAADTQYF.

The chain links TRBV6-2 or TRBV6-3 to TRBJ1-1; tentatively, D is TRBD1 (5 bases). Trimming pared 4 bases from V and 6 bases from J, leaving 12 bases between. The CDR3 consists of 13 residues. Germline V gives CDR1 MNHEY, CDR2 SVGEGT. As DNA, the CDR3 is TGTGCCAGCAGTTTGATCCAGGGACCTGAAGCTTTCTTT. Protein sequence: CASSLIQGPEAFF.

This chain uses TRBV6-6 with TRBJ1-5; D not certain. V was clipped by 7 bases and J by 2 bases, with 12 bases between them. The CDR3 contains 14 residues. The germline V gene encodes CDR1 MNHNY and CDR2 SVGAGI (reference sequence). The CDR3 loop is CASTDPGGNQPQHF. CDR3 nucleotide sequence: TGTGCCAGCACTGACCCCGGGGGCAATCAGCCCCAGCATTTT.

V usage is TRBV27 and J usage is TRBJ1-6; D is unclear. Germline assignment: CDR1 MNHEY and CDR2 SMNVEV (reference sequence). With 4 bases removed from V and 13 bases from J, the gap between germline ends came to 23 bases. The CDR3 is 16 amino acids. DNA of the CDR3: TGTGCCAGCAGTTATTCATCAGGTGATTTAGGGCTTCCCCTCCACTTT. Translating it yields CASSYSSGDLGLPLHF.

The chain carries TRBV5-6 and TRBJ2-7; 11 bases agree with TRBD2. This CDR3 spans 17 amino acids. Germline V gene lookup returns CDR1 SGHDT and CDR2 YYEEEE. CDR3 bases: TGTGTCAGCAGCGAGATACTAGCGGGGGCGTTATCCTACGAGCAGTACGTC. This sequence encodes CVSSEILAGALSYEQYV.

The chain couples TRBV6-1 to TRBJ1-1; D is ambiguous. Germline assignment: CDR1 MNHNS and CDR2 SASEGT. The CDR3 covers 16 residues. V lost 6 bases and J lost 2, with 19 bases in between. The CDR3 reads CASRPQPGSANTEAFF. CDR3 DNA: TGTGCCAGCAGACCACAGCCGGGCTCTGCTAACACTGAAGCTTTCTTT.

V usage is TRBV19 and J usage is TRBJ1-5, with 11 nucleotides matching TRBD1. CDR3 length: 14 residues. Germline-derived CDR1 and CDR2 are LNHDA and SQIVND (reference sequence). J lost 6 bases, V lost 7 bases, and 5 bases had no gene match. CDR3 protein: CASKPGQGVQPQHF. CDR3 in DNA: TGTGCCAGTAAACCGGGACAGGGGGTTCAGCCCCAGCATTTT.

This clonotype was counted only a few times. This chain uses TRBV29-1 with TRBJ1-1; tentatively, D is TRBD1 (5 bases). Germline-derived CDR1 and CDR2 are SQVTM and ANQGSEA. V shed 6 bases and J shed 11 bases, with 19 bases lying between them. The CDR3 consists of 12 residues. CDR3 coding DNA: TGCAGCGTCGTCACCGGGACCCCGGCCGCTTTCTTT. Its translation: CSVVTGTPAAFF.

There are a few counts of this clonotype. The rearrangement uses TRBV6-6 and TRBJ2-2, with 8 positions matching TRBD1. With V trimmed by 2 bases and J by 5 bases, 4 bases remained unmatched. Germline assignment: CDR1 MNHNY and CDR2 SVGAGI (reference sequence). The CDR3 has 15 residues. CDR3 bases: TGTGCCAGCAGTTACGGGACAGGAACAACCGGGGAGCTGTTTTTT. It translates to CASSYGTGTTGELFF.

This sequence joins TRBV10-2 and TRBJ2-5; 12 bases agree with TRBD2. Germline values: CDR1 WSHSY, CDR2 SAAADI. There are 18 residues in the CDR3. V was pared by 2 bases and J by 8 bases, with 15 bases of the junction left unmatched. CDR3 region: CASSELSLLGLAGRTQYF. The CDR3 region has the DNA TGCGCCAGCAGTGAGCTCTCACTCTTGGGACTAGCGGGTCGAACCCAGTACTTC.

This clonotype was counted a few times. V and J are TRBV28 and TRBJ1-5, with D uncertain. Trimming took 3 bases from V and 7 from J, leaving 13 bases between them. Germline loops: CDR1 MDHEN, CDR2 SYDVKM. The CDR3 extends over 14 amino acids. CDR3 nucleotide sequence: TGTGCCAGCAGTTTTATAGGGTGGCGACAGCCCCAGCATTTT. It yields the protein CASSFIGWRQPQHF.

The CDR3 DNA reads as TGTGCCAGCAGCTTAGTTTCACTAGACGAGCAGTACTTC. It yields the protein CASSLVSLDEQYF. V and J are TRBV7-9 and TRBJ2-7; D might be TRBD2 (5 bases). CDR1 and CDR2 (germline): SEHNR, FQNEAQ (reference sequence). The CDR3 has 13 amino acids. Trimming cost V 1 base and J 5 bases, with 9 bases left between them.

This clonotype has more than one count but fewer than ten. This rearrangement joins TRBV5-1 to TRBJ2-3, with D perhaps TRBD1 or TRBD2 (6 bases each). The CDR3 consists of 16 residues. Trimming pared 4 bases from V and 1 base from J, leaving 16 bases between. Germline V lookup: CDR1 SGHRS, CDR2 YFSETQ. The CDR3 DNA sequence: TGCGCCAGCAGCACCTGGGGGGCAGCAGGCACAGATACGCAGTATTTT. Protein: CASSTWGAAGTDTQYF.

This clonotype has just a few counts. Here the CDR3 reads CATAGGVVDEQYF. The DNA for the CDR3 is TGTGCCACCGCAGGGGGAGTGGTCGACGAGCAGTACTTC. The chain combines TRBV15 with TRBJ2-7, with TRBD1 matching 7 bases. The length of the CDR3 is 13 residues. Trimming took 8 bases from V and 5 from J; bases not matched to a gene: 9. Germline CDR1 and CDR2: LNHNV and YYDKDF (reference sequence).

The chain employs TRBV7-9 and TRBJ1-5, with D perhaps matching TRBD1 (5 bases). This CDR3 has 15 amino acids. Trimming stripped 5 bases from V and 7 bases from J, with 18 bases between. Germline CDR1 is SEHNR and CDR2 is FQNEAQ (reference sequence). The CDR3 nucleotides read TGTGCCAGCAGCCGAGACAGTGGAGTGAGGCAGCCCCAGCATTTT. This encodes CASSRDSGVRQPQHF.

The chain is built from TRBV7-4 and TRBJ2-1; 8 bases are a match to TRBD2. Germline V gives CDR1 SGHVT, CDR2 SQSDAQ. Losses at the gene ends were 0 bases for V and 6 bases for J; bases not matched to a gene: 10. There are 17 residues in the CDR3. The CDR3 DNA sequence: TGTGCCAGCAGCTTAGCTCTAGCGGGTCTATATTTCAATGAGCAGTTCTTC. Translation gives CASSLALAGLYFNEQFF.